These 9 T cell receptor beta chains were sequenced from one sample in a study of tumor-infiltrating lymphocytes in localized non-small cell lung cancer. Sequenced by immunoSEQ multiplex PCR; TCRdb stores in-frame clones only, minus some. The sample carries 5,500 to 7,000 clones, less than 85% recorded once. Sample: lung tumor tissue. All receptors derive from a human donor with non-small cell lung cancer.

The chain couples TRBV5-1 to TRBJ2-1; D is perhaps TRBD2 (5 bases). The V gene lost 2 bases and the J gene lost 0 bases, with 6 bases spanning the gap. CDR1 is SGHRS and CDR2 is YFSETQ in the germline V gene. This CDR3 spans 14 amino acids. The CDR3 sequence is CASSFGSSYNEQFF. CDR3 coding DNA: TGCGCCAGCAGCTTTGGGAGCTCCTACAATGAGCAGTTCTTC.

The chain carries TRBV5-5 and TRBJ1-5; D is unresolved. Germline CDR1 reads SGHKS; CDR2 reads YYEKEE (reference sequence). Trimming left V 0 bases short and J 3 bases short, with 10 bases between. The CDR3 loop spans 15 amino acids. The CDR3: CASSLATEFNQPQHF. The CDR3 DNA follows: TGTGCCAGCAGCTTGGCGACCGAATTCAATCAGCCCCAGCATTTT.

The chain recombines TRBV6-1 with TRBJ1-2; possibly TRBD1 for D (5 bases). V was trimmed by 0 bases and J by 8 bases, leaving 13 bases between them. The CDR3 length is 14 residues. The germline V gene has CDR1 MNHNS and CDR2 SASEGT. CDR3 sequence: CASSEAAGRWGYTF. The DNA for the CDR3 is TGTGCCAGCAGTGAAGCGGCGGGGCGGTGGGGCTACACCTTC.

This clone was picked up one time. V gene TRBV6-5 combines with J gene TRBJ1-1; D gene uncertain. Trimming removed 5 bases from V and 3 bases from J, with 13 bases in between. Per the germline V gene, CDR1 is MNHEY and CDR2 is SVGAGI. The CDR3 spans 14 residues. CDR3 loop: CASSETGGYTEAFF. CDR3 DNA: TGTGCCAGCAGTGAGACCGGTGGTTACACTGAAGCTTTCTTT.

This clone was detected once. The chain combines TRBV19 with TRBJ1-1; possible D gene TRBD1, 5 bases. The CDR3 consists of 14 residues. The V and J ends lost 8 bases and 3 bases respectively, with 16 bases between them. Germline-derived CDR1 and CDR2 are LNHDA and SQIVND (reference sequence). The CDR3 DNA reads TGTGCCAGTGGGGTCGGGGGAGCGGACACTGAAGCTTTCTTT. Its protein is CASGVGGADTEAFF.

The chain joins TRBV4-3 to TRBJ2-1; TRBD2 aligns across 9 bases. Germline V CDR1 and CDR2: LGHNA, YSLEER. The length of the CDR3 is 17 residues. J lost 9 bases, V lost 1 base, and 13 bases had no gene match. CDR3 amino acids: CASSQGAKRGAAGEQFF. The CDR3 DNA follows: TGCGCCAGCAGCCAAGGGGCGAAGCGGGGGGCCGCCGGTGAGCAGTTCTTC.

This chain joins TRBV6-1 and TRBJ1-1; D is possibly TRBD1 (6 bases). Looked up from germline, CDR1 is MNHNS and CDR2 is SASEGT. The V end was cut by 7 bases, the J end by 3 bases, with 15 bases between. The CDR3 is made up of 14 amino acids. The CDR3 bases are TGTGCCAGCACCCCCGAGGGGGGGGACACTGAAGCTTTCTTT. Amino acids: CASTPEGGDTEAFF.

The V and J genes are TRBV6-5 and TRBJ2-7; D is uncertain. CDR1 and CDR2 from the germline V gene are MNHEY and SVGAGI. The CDR3 runs 13 residues. Trimming removed 6 bases from V and 4 bases from J, with 13 bases in between. This CDR3 reads CASSPNTLYEQYF. The CDR3 bases are TGTGCCAGCAGCCCCAATACCTTATACGAGCAGTACTTC.

This clone was observed once. V is TRBV7-8 and J is TRBJ2-7; weak D call: TRBD2 (5 bases). Trimming left V 2 bases short and J 2 bases short, with 10 bases between. Germline values: CDR1 SGHVS, CDR2 FQNEAQ. There are 14 residues in the CDR3. In nucleotides, the CDR3 is TGTGCCAGCAGCTTACGAGGGAACCCCTACGAGCAGTACTTC. This encodes CASSLRGNPYEQYF.